This T cell receptor beta chain was sequenced for a study of identical twins. General study points: Models underestimated how often monozygotic twins shared out-of-frame TCR alpha. Weaker excess twin sharing was seen among beta out-of-frame sequences.

TCRdb passed the 5' RACE reads through MiXCR, listing each CDR3 protein once. The sample yields more than 600,000 distinct CDR3 sequences, 18% seen once. CDR3 length: 17 residues. V was pared by 2 bases and J by 5 bases, with 10 bases of the junction left unmatched. CDR1 and CDR2 from the germline V gene are MNHEY and SVGAGI. Healthy Caucasians, and only they, were the donors. In this sample, this clonotype turned up a few times. What it binds is unknown. The sample also formed part of further work on T cells expressing NK-cell markers. That work states: Dominant NKG2C+ clonotype frequencies of roughly 1.0-8% of CD8+ T cells were measured in about 6 donors.

Material: PBMCs. The V gene is TRBV6-5, the J gene TRBJ2-3; 10 positions match TRBD1. This clonotype was obtained from a woman aged 18-29 years in good health. CDR3 bases: TGTGCCAGCAGTTACAGGACCGGGACAGGGGTTGGAGATACGCAGTATTTT. This translates into CASSYRTGTGVGDTQYF.